This TCR beta chain appears in the sequencing data of a study of breast tumors, draining lymph nodes, adjacent tissues. TCRdb reanalysed the multiplex PCR reads using MiXCR and keeps one entry per CDR3 protein. The top ten clones hold 1% to 1.5% of a sample with 100,000 or so distinct CDR3 sequences, 21% of them seen once. The lymph nodes were axillary draining lymph nodes from breast cancer patients. Germline V gene data show CDR1 as LGHDT and CDR2 as YNNKEL (reference sequence). Between the trimmed V and J ends, which lost 2 bases and 8 bases, there was a span of 16 bases. This CDR3 region has 14 residues. This clonotype was seen only a few times.

The TCR comes from a female donor with breast cancer. Some clones in this sample may be carry-over from other donors' samples. This chain joins TRBV3-1 and TRBJ2-7; D might be TRBD1 or TRBD2, each matching 5 bases. The source material was axillary lymph node tissue. The CDR3 spells CASSQRGASGQQYF. The CDR3 nucleotides read TGTGCCAGCAGCCAACGGGGCGCGTCTGGGCAGCAGTACTTC.